This TCR beta chain appears in the sequencing data of a study of blood T cell repertoires in COVID-19. Produced via immunoSEQ multiplex PCR; TCRdb's table is partial and in-frame only. The sample holds roughly 250,000 clones; 83% are singletons and the top ten take 3.5% to 4%. This clone occurred a few times. Mismatch with germline at one junction end may stem from a read error. Participants spanned ages roughly 18 to 90 years and resided in fewer than 30 US areas. Looked up from germline, CDR1 is MNHEY and CDR2 is SVGAGI. The CDR3 totals 13 residues. The clonotype comes from a woman aged 40 to 50 who had been exposed to COVID-19. Sequenced sample: PBMCs or T cells enriched from blood (not recorded which). V and J are TRBV6-5 and TRBJ1-4; D is uncertain. CDR3 DNA sequence: TGCCTACTTGGGCCGAACCCCCCCAGAAAACTGTTTTTT. Translating gives CLLGPNPPRKLFF.